This T cell receptor beta chain was obtained from a study of brain T cells in children with intractable seizures. The data were produced by immunoSEQ multiplex PCR, yet TCRdb's version contains in-frame clones alone and is incomplete. Among some 41,000 clones listed, around 90% were seen once. The CDR3 extends over 12 amino acids. Germline V gives CDR1 MNHEY, CDR2 SVGAGI. V lost 5 bases to trimming and J lost 4 bases, with 8 bases between them. The specimen comprised peripheral blood, sampled at surgery. The chain carries TRBV6-5 and TRBJ1-1, with D unresolved. This clonotype was obtained from a girl aged 2 to 10 with tuberous sclerosis and intractable seizures. The CDR3 loop is CASSPRSTEAFF. The CDR3 coding sequence is TGTGCCAGCAGTCCCAGAAGCACTGAAGCTTTCTTT.